This TCR beta chain was recovered during a study of control samples from healthy donors and cancer patients. Repertoires were generated with immunoSEQ multiplex PCR, while TCRdb's copy carries only in-frame clones and drops some. The sample shows approximately 100,000 clones, 75% to 90% of them seen only once. The CDR3 totals 16 residues. J lost 4 bases, V lost 1 base, and 7 bases had no gene match. Per the germline V gene, CDR1 is SGHDN and CDR2 is FVKESK. This receptor was identified in a man aged 25 to 40 in good health. Source material: blood. This chain connects TRBV14 to TRBJ1-3; 7 bases match TRBD1. For the CDR3, the DNA is TGTGCCAGCAGCCAAGTCGACAGGGTTTCGGGAAACACCATATATTTT. Translation: CASSQVDRVSGNTIYF.